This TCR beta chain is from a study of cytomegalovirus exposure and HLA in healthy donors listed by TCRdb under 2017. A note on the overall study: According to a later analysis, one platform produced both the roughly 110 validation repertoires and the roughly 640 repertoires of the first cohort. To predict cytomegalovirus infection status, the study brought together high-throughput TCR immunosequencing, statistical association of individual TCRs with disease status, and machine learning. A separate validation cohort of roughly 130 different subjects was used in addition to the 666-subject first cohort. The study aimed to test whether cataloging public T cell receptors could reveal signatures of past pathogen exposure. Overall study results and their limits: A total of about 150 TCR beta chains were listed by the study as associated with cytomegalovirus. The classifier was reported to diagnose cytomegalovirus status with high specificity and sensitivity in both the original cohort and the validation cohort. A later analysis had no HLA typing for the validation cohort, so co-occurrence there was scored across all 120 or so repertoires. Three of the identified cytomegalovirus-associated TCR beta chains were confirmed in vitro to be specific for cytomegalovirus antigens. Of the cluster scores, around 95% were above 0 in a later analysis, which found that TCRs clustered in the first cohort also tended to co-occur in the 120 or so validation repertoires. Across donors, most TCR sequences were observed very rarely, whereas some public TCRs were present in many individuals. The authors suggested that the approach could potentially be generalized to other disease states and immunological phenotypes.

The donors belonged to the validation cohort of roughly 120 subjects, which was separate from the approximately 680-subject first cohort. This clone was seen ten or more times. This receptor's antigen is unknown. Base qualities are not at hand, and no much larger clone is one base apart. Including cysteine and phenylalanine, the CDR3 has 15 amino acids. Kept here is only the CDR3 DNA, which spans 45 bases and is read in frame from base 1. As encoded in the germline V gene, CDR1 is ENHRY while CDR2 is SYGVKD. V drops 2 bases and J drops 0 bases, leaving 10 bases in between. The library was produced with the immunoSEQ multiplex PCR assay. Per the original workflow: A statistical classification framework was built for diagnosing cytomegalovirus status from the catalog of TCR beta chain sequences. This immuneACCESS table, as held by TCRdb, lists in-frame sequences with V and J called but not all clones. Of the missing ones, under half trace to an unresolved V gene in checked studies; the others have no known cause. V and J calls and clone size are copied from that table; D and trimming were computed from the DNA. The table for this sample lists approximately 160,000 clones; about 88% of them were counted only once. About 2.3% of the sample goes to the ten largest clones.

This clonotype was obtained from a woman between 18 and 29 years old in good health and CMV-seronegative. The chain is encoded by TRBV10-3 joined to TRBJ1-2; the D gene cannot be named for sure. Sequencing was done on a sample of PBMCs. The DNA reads TGTGCCATCAGTGAGGGAAACCAGGCTAACTATGGCTACACCTTC. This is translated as CAISEGNQANYGYTF.